The TCR beta chain under discussion was sequenced for a study of T cell responses to AZD1222 COVID-19 vaccine. Overall study: Pooling covered second doses at about 4 or about 12 weeks.

Whole-study results and caveats: Seropositive at baseline were only five or six AZD1222 recipients. Once two AZD1222 doses were given, Spike-specific TCR breadth and depth went up.

Profiling relied on immunoSEQ multiplex PCR, and the TCRdb table lists in-frame clones only, not all of them. The sample includes 130,000 to 150,000 clones, approximately 90% of them seen just once. The CDR3 covers 14 residues. With 5 bases removed from V and 0 bases from J, the gap between germline ends came to 7 bases. The germline gives CDR1 ENHRY, CDR2 SYGVKD. Turning to this clone: Its specificity is not known.

This TCR came from an adult in good health. The input for sequencing was peripheral blood, taken on day 0 of AZD1222 vaccination. The genes are TRBV10-3 and TRBJ1-4; unclear D gene. The CDR3 spells CAISQQTTNEKLFF. The CDR3, as DNA: TGTGCCATCAGTCAACAGACAACTAATGAAAAACTGTTTTTT.